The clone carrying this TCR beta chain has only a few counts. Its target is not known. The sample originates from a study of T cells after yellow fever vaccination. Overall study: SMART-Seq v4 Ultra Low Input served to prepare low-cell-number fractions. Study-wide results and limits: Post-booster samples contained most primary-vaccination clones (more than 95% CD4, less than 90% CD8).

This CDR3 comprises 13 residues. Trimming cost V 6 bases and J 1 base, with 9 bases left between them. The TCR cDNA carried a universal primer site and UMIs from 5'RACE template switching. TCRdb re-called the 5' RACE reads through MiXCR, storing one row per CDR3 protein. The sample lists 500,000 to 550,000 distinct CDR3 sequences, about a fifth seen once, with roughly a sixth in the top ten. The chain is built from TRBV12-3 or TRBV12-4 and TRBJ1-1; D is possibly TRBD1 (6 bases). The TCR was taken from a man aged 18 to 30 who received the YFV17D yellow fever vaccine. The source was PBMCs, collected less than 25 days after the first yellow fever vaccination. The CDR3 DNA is TGTGCCAGCAGCGGGACATCGAACACTGAAGCTTTCTTT. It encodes CASSGTSNTEAFF.